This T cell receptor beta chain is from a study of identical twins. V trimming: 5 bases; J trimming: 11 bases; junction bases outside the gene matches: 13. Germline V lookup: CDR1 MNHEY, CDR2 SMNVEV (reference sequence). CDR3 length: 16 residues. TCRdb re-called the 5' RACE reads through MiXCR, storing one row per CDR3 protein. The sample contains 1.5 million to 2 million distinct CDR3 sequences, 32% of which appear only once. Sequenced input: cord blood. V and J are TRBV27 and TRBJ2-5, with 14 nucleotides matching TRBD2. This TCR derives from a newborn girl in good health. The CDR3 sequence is CASSTIGTSGSSWQYF. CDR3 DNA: TGTGCCAGCAGTACGATCGGGACTAGCGGGAGTTCGTGGCAGTACTTC.